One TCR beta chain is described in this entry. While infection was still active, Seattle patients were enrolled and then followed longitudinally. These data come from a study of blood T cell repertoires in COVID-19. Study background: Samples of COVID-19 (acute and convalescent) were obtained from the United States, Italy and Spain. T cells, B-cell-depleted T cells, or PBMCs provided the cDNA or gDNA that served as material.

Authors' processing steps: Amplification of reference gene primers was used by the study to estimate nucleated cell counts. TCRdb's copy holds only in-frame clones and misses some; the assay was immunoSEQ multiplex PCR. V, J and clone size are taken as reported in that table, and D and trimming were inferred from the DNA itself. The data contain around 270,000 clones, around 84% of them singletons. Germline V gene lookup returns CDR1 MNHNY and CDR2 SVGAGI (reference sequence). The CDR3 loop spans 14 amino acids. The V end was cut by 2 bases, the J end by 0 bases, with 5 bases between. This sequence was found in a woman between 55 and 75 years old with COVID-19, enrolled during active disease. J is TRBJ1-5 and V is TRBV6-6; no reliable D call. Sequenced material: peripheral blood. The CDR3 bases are TGTGCCAGCAGTTACCAAAATAGCAATCAGCCCCAGCATTTT. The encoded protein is CASSYQNSNQPQHF.